This TCR beta chain was captured by sequencing in a study of blood T cell repertoires in COVID-19. In the study's own analysis: By means of reference gene primer amplification, nucleated cell counts were estimated. Profiled with immunoSEQ multiplex PCR; TCRdb holds only in-frame clones, not every one. That table supplies the V and J calls and clone size; D and trimming were determined from the DNA. The sample lists approximately 250,000 clones; more than 70% were seen once. The CDR3 runs 16 residues. Trimming cost V 1 base and J 6 bases; bases outside gene matches: 6. Looked up from germline, CDR1 is SGHNT and CDR2 is YYREEE (reference sequence).

This chain links TRBV5-4 with TRBJ2-2; TRBD2 matches 10 bases. The sample consisted of PBMCs or T cells enriched from blood (not recorded which). This TCR was recovered from a woman between 40 and 50 years old with acute COVID-19. The CDR3 nucleotides read TGTGCCAGCAGCTTGACAGCGGGAGGGGGATCCGGGGAGCTGTTTTTT. It translates to CASSLTAGGGSGELFF.